A single sample gave rise to the 18 T cell receptor beta chains below, sequenced in a study of T cell changes during pregnancy in multiple sclerosis. TCRdb's copy holds only in-frame clones and misses some; the assay was immunoSEQ multiplex PCR. Of about 87,000 clones in the sample, around 95% are singletons; the top ten hold 1.3% to 1.5%. The sample was peripheral blood, taken in the third trimester of pregnancy. These TCRs come from a female donor in good health, enrolled as a control in a pregnancy study.

This chain links TRBV4-2 with TRBJ2-3; 8 bases align to TRBD2. The length of the CDR3 is 13 residues. Germline values: CDR1 LGHNA, CDR2 YNFKEQ. The junction had 3 bases not matched to a gene; V was cut back by 6 bases and J by 4 bases. The CDR3 coding sequence is TGTGCCAGCAGGGGACTAGGCCCAGATACGCAGTATTTT. It is translated as CASRGLGPDTQYF.

Concerning this clone: One end of the junction fails to match germline, which may point to a read error. The gene calls are TRBV14 and TRBJ2-2; 11 nucleotides agree with TRBD2. CDR1 and CDR2 from the germline V gene are SGHDN and FVKESK. The CDR3 contains 14 residues. This CDR3 reads CASRTSGNPGELFF. The CDR3 DNA is TGTGCCAGCAGGACTAGCGGGAACCCCGGGGAGCTGTTTTTT.

This clone was seen more than once but under ten times. The J gene is TRBJ2-3, the V gene TRBV19; tentatively, D is TRBD2 (6 bases). CDR3 size: 15 residues. Germline-derived CDR1 and CDR2 are LNHDA and SQIVND (reference sequence). The V and J ends lost 3 bases and 0 bases respectively, with 10 bases between them. This CDR3 is CASSISEGSTDTQYF. CDR3 DNA sequence: TGTGCCAGTAGTATTTCGGAGGGTAGCACAGATACGCAGTATTTT.

The chain has TRBV7-2 and TRBJ2-1; TRBD1 matches 7 bases. Trimming took 3 bases from V and 15 from J; bases not matched to a gene: 11. The CDR3 has 13 amino acids. Germline lookup yields CDR1 SGHTA and CDR2 FQGNSA. Here the CDR3 DNA reads TGTGCCAGCAGCTTTGAACGACAGGGACCGTCGTTCTTC. This codes for CASSFERQGPSFF.

This sequence joins TRBV7-2 and TRBJ2-7; weak D call: TRBD2 (5 bases). V lost 3 bases and J lost 1, with 10 bases in between. This CDR3 is 14 amino acids long. Germline V gene data show CDR1 as SGHTA and CDR2 as FQGNSA. The CDR3 sequence is CASSFGWRSYEQYF. The CDR3 nucleotides read TGTGCCAGCAGCTTCGGGTGGAGGTCCTACGAGCAGTACTTC. Full variable domain (rest looked up from reference TRBV7-2 and TRBJ2-7): GAGVSQSPSNKVTEKGKDVELRCDPISGHTALYWYRQSLGQGLEFLIYFQGNSAPDKSGLPSDRFSAERTGGSVSTLTIQRTQQEDSAVYLCASSFGWRSYEQYFGPGTRLTVT.

The chain links TRBV6-5 to TRBJ2-2, with D uncertain. This CDR3 has 12 residues. The V and J ends lost 6 bases and 3 bases respectively, with 5 bases between them. CDR1 and CDR2 (germline): MNHEY, SVGAGI. The CDR3: CASRADTGELFF. As DNA, the CDR3 is TGTGCCAGCAGGGCTGACACCGGGGAGCTGTTTTTT.

This chain links TRBV7-9 with TRBJ2-5; D is perhaps TRBD2 (7 bases). Germline loops: CDR1 SEHNR, CDR2 FQNEAQ (reference sequence). CDR3 size: 15 residues. Trimming pared 2 bases from V and 4 bases from J, leaving 14 bases between. Here the CDR3 reads CASSLQEGGGETQYF. The CDR3 DNA sequence: TGTGCCAGCAGCTTACAGGAGGGGGGGGGAGAGACCCAGTACTTC.

The rearrangement links TRBV5-1 to TRBJ2-1; D not certain. The CDR3 spans 11 residues. The V gene's germline CDR1 is SGHRS and CDR2 YFSETQ. V dropped 4 bases and J dropped 15 bases, with 14 bases sitting between them. The CDR3 DNA reads TGCGCCAGCAGCCCGCCCGTAGATCTGTTCTTC. Its translation: CASSPPVDLFF.

CDR3 in amino acids: CASSPQGSSPQHF. CDR3 DNA sequence: TGTGCCAGCAGTCCTCAGGGAAGCTCGCCCCAGCATTTT. The chain recombines TRBV27 with TRBJ1-5, with D perhaps TRBD1 (5 bases). The CDR3 has 13 residues. CDR1 and CDR2 (germline): MNHEY, SMNVEV (reference sequence). V lost 5 bases, J lost 9 bases, and 14 bases lay in between.

J is TRBJ2-7 and V is TRBV2; D remains unclear. V was trimmed by 6 bases and J by 0 bases, leaving 6 bases between them. This CDR3 spans 12 amino acids. Germline CDR1 and CDR2: SNHLY and FYNNEI. This CDR3 reads CASRTVSYEQYF. CDR3 bases: TGTGCCAGCAGAACAGTCTCCTACGAGCAGTACTTC.

This chain uses TRBV2 with TRBJ1-4; maybe TRBD1 (5 bases). Trimming stripped 2 bases from V and 7 bases from J, with 14 bases between. Germline V lookup: CDR1 SNHLY, CDR2 FYNNEI. CDR3 size: 15 residues. The CDR3 DNA reads as TGTGCCAGCAGTGAACGCCAGGGCGTAGGTGAAAAACTGTTTTTT. Translation gives CASSERQGVGEKLFF.

The chain combines TRBV5-6 with TRBJ2-1; 10 bases are a match to TRBD1. This CDR3 comprises 17 residues. CDR1 and CDR2 (germline): SGHDT, YYEEEE. Losses at the gene ends were 0 bases for V and 2 bases for J; bases not matched to a gene: 5. The CDR3 nucleotides are TGTGCCAGCAGCTTGGGTTTCGGGACAGGGGCCTACAATGAGCAGTTCTTC. Translated, it gives CASSLGFGTGAYNEQFF.

The rearrangement joins TRBV5-1 to TRBJ2-2, with a weak D call TRBD2 (5 bases). Trimming shortened V by 0 bases and J by 3 bases, and 9 bases separated the two germline ends. Germline-derived CDR1 and CDR2 are SGHRS and YFSETQ. The length of the CDR3 is 15 residues. CDR3 coding DNA: TGCGCCAGCAGCTTGGGGCTAGCTTACACCGGGGAGCTGTTTTTT. This encodes CASSLGLAYTGELFF. Drawing the rest from reference TRBV5-1 and TRBJ2-2, the complete variable domain is KAGVTQTPRYLIKTRGQQVTLSCSPISGHRSVSWYQQTPGQGLQFLFEYFSETQRNKGNFPGRFSGRQFSNSRSEMNVSTLELGDSALYLCASSLGLAYTGELFFGEGSRLTVL.

The rearrangement links TRBV11-3 to TRBJ2-7; possibly TRBD2 for D (5 bases). The CDR3 extends over 16 amino acids. CDR1 and CDR2 (germline): SGHNT, YENEEA. V was cut by 5 bases and J by 0 bases, with 17 bases left in between. CDR3 bases: TGTGCCAGCAGCACAGAGATCGGAGGACCCTCCTACGAGCAGTACTTC. This translates into CASSTEIGGPSYEQYF.

This chain connects TRBV27 to TRBJ2-7; D is possibly TRBD1 (6 bases). Germline CDR1 reads MNHEY; CDR2 reads SMNVEV (reference sequence). This CDR3 has 14 amino acids. The V and J ends lost 6 bases and 1 base respectively, with 13 bases between them. For the CDR3, the DNA is TGTGCCAGCAGCTCCAAGGGGGTTTCCTACGAGCAGTACTTC. Its translation is CASSSKGVSYEQYF.

The chain couples TRBV5-1 to TRBJ1-1; maybe TRBD1 (5 bases). There are 14 residues in the CDR3. CDR1 SGHRS and CDR2 YFSETQ come from the germline V gene. V was pared by 0 bases and J by 2 bases, with 8 bases between. This chain's CDR3 is CASSLERTNTEAFF. CDR3 nucleotides: TGCGCCAGCAGCTTGGAACGGACAAACACTGAAGCTTTCTTT.

The chain recombines TRBV10-3 with TRBJ1-5; D perhaps matches TRBD1 (6 bases). Trimming stripped 4 bases from V and 2 bases from J, with 12 bases between. In germline, CDR1 is ENHRY, CDR2 SYGVKD. The CDR3 is 15 residues long. The CDR3 DNA sequence: TGTGCCATCAGTGCAACAGGGAAAGGCAATCAGCCCCAGCATTTT. Amino acids: CAISATGKGNQPQHF.

The table lists this clone with a count of one. The chain joins TRBV7-8 to TRBJ2-2, with TRBD2 as a possible D gene (5 bases). In germline, CDR1 is SGHVS, CDR2 FQNEAQ. Trimming cost V 7 bases and J 3 bases, with 9 bases left between them. CDR3 length equals 13 residues. This CDR3 reads CASTRVDTGELFF. CDR3 nucleotide sequence: TGTGCCAGCACGAGGGTGGACACCGGGGAGCTGTTTTTT.